Shown below are 5 T cell receptor beta chains from a single sample sequenced in a study of blood T cell repertoires in COVID-19. Generated by immunoSEQ multiplex PCR, the TCRdb table keeps only in-frame clones and is missing some. The table has about 270,000 clones, around four fifths seen once. Sample: peripheral blood. The receptors here all came from a woman between 45 and 65 years old with active or convalescent COVID-19.

The chain joins TRBV20-1 to TRBJ1-1, with unresolved D. The CDR3 is 14 amino acids. The germline V gene has CDR1 DFQATT and CDR2 SNEGSKA (reference sequence). V shed 3 bases and J shed 4 bases, with 15 bases lying between them. CDR3 nucleotide sequence: TGCAGTGCTAGTGCAACCGTCGGTGGCACTGAAGCTTTCTTT. Amino acid sequence: CSASATVGGTEAFF.

This clone occurred once. V gene TRBV7-3 combines with J gene TRBJ2-1, with TRBD2 identical over 12 bases. There are 16 residues in the CDR3. CDR1 is SGHTA, CDR2 FQGTGA, per germline. Trimming cost V 1 base and J 4 bases; bases outside gene matches: 2. This CDR3 is CASSLSGLAGYNEQFF. The CDR3, as DNA: TGTGCCAGCAGCTTAAGCGGACTAGCGGGGTACAATGAGCAGTTCTTC. Filled out from reference TRBV7-3 and TRBJ2-1, the complete variable domain reads GAGVSQTPSNKVTEKGKYVELRCDPISGHTALYWYRQSLGQGPEFLIYFQGTGAADDSGLPNDRFFAVRPEGSVSTLKIQRTERGDSAVYLCASSLSGLAGYNEQFFGPGTRLTVL.

The J gene is TRBJ2-4, the V gene TRBV12-3 or TRBV12-4, with 9 bases matching TRBD2. V lost 2 bases, J lost 7 bases, and 0 bases stayed unmatched. CDR3 size: 13 residues. CDR3 loop: CASSLSGRNIQYF. CDR3 DNA: TGTGCCAGCAGTTTAAGCGGGAGGAACATTCAGTACTTC.

The rearrangement uses TRBV19 and TRBJ1-6; TRBD1 might be the D (6 bases). This CDR3 is 14 amino acids long. Germline V gene sequence: CDR1 LNHDA, CDR2 SQIVND (reference sequence). V gave up 4 bases and J gave up 6 bases, with 10 bases separating them. CDR3 nucleotides: TGTGCCAGTAGTACAGGGACACCTAATTCACCCCTCCACTTT. Its protein product is CASSTGTPNSPLHF.

The V gene is TRBV5-1, the J gene TRBJ2-1; D is possibly TRBD2 (6 bases). Germline V gives CDR1 SGHRS, CDR2 YFSETQ. Trimming shortened V by 4 bases and J by 6 bases, and 17 bases separated the two germline ends. The CDR3 consists of 15 residues. The CDR3 bases are TGCGCCAGCAGCCTGGGTGTCGGGAGTCCCAATGAGCAGTTCTTC. Translating gives CASSLGVGSPNEQFF.